The entry below gives a single TCR beta chain sequence along with its context. The sample is drawn from a study of CD8+CD57+ T cells in acquired aplastic anemia. The CDR3 loop spans 14 amino acids. Germline loops: CDR1 SQVTM, CDR2 ANQGSEA. V was clipped by 7 bases and J by 7 bases, with 22 bases between them. Researchers used genomic DNA as the template to profile TCR beta VDJ and CDR3. MiXCR, run by TCRdb on the reads, gives a single entry per CDR3 protein. Of about 190,000 distinct CDR3 sequences detected, 54% appear once; the ten largest clones hold roughly 15%. This receptor was obtained from a human donor in good health, serving as a control. The V and J genes are TRBV29-1 and TRBJ1-2, with a weak D call TRBD1 (5 bases). Sequenced input: sorted CD4+, CD8+, or CD8+CD57+ T cells (not recorded which) from PBMCs. The CDR3 spells CSAHLTGVPGGYTF. The CDR3 DNA reads TGCAGCGCCCACCTCACGGGGGTCCCGGGTGGCTACACCTTC. Filled out from reference TRBV29-1 and TRBJ1-2, the complete variable domain reads SAVISQKPSRDICQRGTSLTIQCQVDSQVTMMFWYRQQPGQSLTLIATANQGSEATYESGFVIDKFPISRPNLTFSTLTVSNMSPEDSSIYLCSAHLTGVPGGYTFGSGTRLTVV.